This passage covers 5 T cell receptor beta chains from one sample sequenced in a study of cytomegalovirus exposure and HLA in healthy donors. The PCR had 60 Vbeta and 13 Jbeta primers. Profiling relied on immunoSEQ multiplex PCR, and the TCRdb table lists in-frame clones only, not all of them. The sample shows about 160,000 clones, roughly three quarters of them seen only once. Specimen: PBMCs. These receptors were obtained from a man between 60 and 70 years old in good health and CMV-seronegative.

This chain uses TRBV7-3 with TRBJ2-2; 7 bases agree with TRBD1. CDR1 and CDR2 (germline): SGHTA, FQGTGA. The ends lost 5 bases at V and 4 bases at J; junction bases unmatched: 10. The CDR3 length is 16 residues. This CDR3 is CASSPQDRVLTGELFF. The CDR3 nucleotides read TGTGCCAGCAGCCCTCAAGACAGGGTCCTCACCGGGGAGCTGTTTTTT. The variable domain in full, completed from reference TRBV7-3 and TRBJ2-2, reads GAGVSQTPSNKVTEKGKYVELRCDPISGHTALYWYRQSLGQGPEFLIYFQGTGAADDSGLPNDRFFAVRPEGSVSTLKIQRTERGDSAVYLCASSPQDRVLTGELFFGEGSRLTVL.

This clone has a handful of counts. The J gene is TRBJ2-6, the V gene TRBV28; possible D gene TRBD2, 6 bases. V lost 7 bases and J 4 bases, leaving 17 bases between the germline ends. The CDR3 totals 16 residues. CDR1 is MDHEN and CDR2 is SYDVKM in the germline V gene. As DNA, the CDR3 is TGTGCCAGCACTGGGGGTCCGGCGGGGGGGGCCAACGTCCTGACTTTC. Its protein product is CASTGGPAGGANVLTF.

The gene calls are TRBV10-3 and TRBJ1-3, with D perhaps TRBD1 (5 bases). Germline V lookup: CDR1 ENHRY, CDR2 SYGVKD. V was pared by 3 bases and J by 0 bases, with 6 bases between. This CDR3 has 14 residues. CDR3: CAISDTGSGNTIYF. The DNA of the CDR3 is TGTGCCATCAGTGACACAGGCTCTGGAAACACCATATATTTT.

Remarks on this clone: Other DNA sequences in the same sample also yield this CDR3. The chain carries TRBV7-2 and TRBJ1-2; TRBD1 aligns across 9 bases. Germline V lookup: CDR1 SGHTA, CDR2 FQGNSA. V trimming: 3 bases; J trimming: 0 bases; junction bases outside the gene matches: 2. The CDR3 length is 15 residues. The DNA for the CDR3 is TGTGCCAGCAGCTTCCGACAGGGGGCTAACTATGGCTACACCTTC. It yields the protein CASSFRQGANYGYTF.

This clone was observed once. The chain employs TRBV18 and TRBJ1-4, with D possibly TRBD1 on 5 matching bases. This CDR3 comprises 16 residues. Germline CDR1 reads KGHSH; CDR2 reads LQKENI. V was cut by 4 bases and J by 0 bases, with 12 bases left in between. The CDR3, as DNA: TGTGCCAGCTCACTCTTCGACAGTGCAACTAATGAAAAACTGTTTTTT. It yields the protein CASSLFDSATNEKLFF. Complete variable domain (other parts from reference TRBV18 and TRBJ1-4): NAGVMQNPRHLVRRRGQEARLRCSPMKGHSHVYWYRQLPEEGLKFMVYLQKENIIDESGMPKERFSAEFPKEGPSILRIQQVVRGDSAAYFCASSLFDSATNEKLFFGSGTQLSVL.